This T cell receptor beta chain was recorded in a study of a mutant IDH1 vaccine in newly diagnosed glioma. General study results and limits: With respect to changes in top peripheral T cell clonotypes, pseudoprogression seemed unrelated.

As for this clone: The antigen is not known.

The germline gives CDR1 SNHLY, CDR2 FYNNEI. This CDR3 region has 14 residues. The V gene lost 6 bases and the J gene lost 5 bases, with 14 bases spanning the gap. The data were produced by immunoSEQ multiplex PCR, yet TCRdb's version contains in-frame clones alone and is incomplete. The sample yields just over 35,000 clones, roughly 80% seen once. The time point was: week 11, during vaccination. A single vaccine dose contained 300 ug of mutant IDH1 20-mer peptide, and topical imiquimod was used with it. This receptor was obtained from a woman aged 25-40 years with glioma. Some clones in this sample may be carry-over from other donors' samples. The chain carries TRBV2 and TRBJ1-5, with no clear D. Here the sequenced sample was peripheral blood mononuclear cells (PBMCs), taken from a glioma patient whose treatment included an IDH1 peptide vaccine. The CDR3 loop reads CASSGGGRDQPQHF. The CDR3 DNA follows: TGTGCCAGCAGCGGTGGAGGGAGGGATCAGCCCCAGCATTTT.